These 20 T cell receptor beta chains came from one sample sequenced in a study of siplizumab effects on memory and regulatory T cells. Cells of the mixed lymphocyte reaction were cocultured at 37 degrees C for over five days. The assay was immunoSEQ multiplex PCR, and TCRdb's table has in-frame clones only and misses some. Here the sample spans approximately 9,700 clones, approximately 40% being singletons. Their cognate antigens are unknown. The sample was CFSE-low (dividing) CD8+ T cells sorted from an allogeneic mixed lymphocyte reaction. All receptors derive from a human donor in good health; the cells came from an allogeneic mixed lymphocyte reaction.

The chain combines TRBV6-5 with TRBJ2-7; D is perhaps TRBD1 (6 bases). This CDR3 has 16 residues. Germline values: CDR1 MNHEY, CDR2 SVGAGI. The ends were cut back, 4 bases at V and 7 bases at J, with 23 bases in the middle. Here the CDR3 DNA reads TGTGCCAGCAGTTCCCCACAGGGAAGGACTCTGGAAGAGCAGTACTTC. This codes for CASSSPQGRTLEEQYF.

V gene TRBV21-1 combines with J gene TRBJ2-5; TRBD2 is the table's D call and was not checked against the DNA. TRBV21-1 is annotated as a pseudogene. The CDR3 extends over 19 amino acids. In DNA form, the CDR3 reads TGTGCCAGCAGCCCACCTGGGACTAGCGGGTTCGACTGTACGGAGACCCAGTACTTC. This translates into CASSPPGTSGFDCTETQYF.

Only a few counts were recorded for this clone. In nucleotides, the CDR3 is TGTGCCAGCAGCTCCTTTAACTATGGCTACACCTTC. Its translation is CASSSFNYGYTF. The chain employs TRBV7-9 and TRBJ1-2, with no clear D. The germline CDR1 and CDR2 sequences are SEHNR and FQNEAQ (reference sequence). The CDR3 contains 12 residues. Trimming left V 4 bases short and J 1 base short, with 4 bases between.

The chain's CDR3 is CASSLGGSTEAFF. The CDR3 DNA sequence: TGTGCCAGCAGTTTAGGGGGGAGTACTGAAGCTTTCTTT. The rearrangement joins TRBV27 to TRBJ1-1, with D possibly being TRBD1 (5 bases). Trimming left V 2 bases short and J 5 bases short, with 9 bases between. Germline CDR1 reads MNHEY; CDR2 reads SMNVEV (reference sequence). This CDR3 comprises 13 residues.

The rearrangement links TRBV27 to TRBJ2-3; D might be TRBD2 (5 bases). Per germline, CDR1 MNHEY and CDR2 SMNVEV (reference sequence). V was shortened by 6 bases and J by 7 bases, with 20 bases between the two germline ends. The CDR3 runs to 15 residues. The CDR3 protein is CASSLLSADEYTQYF. The DNA of the CDR3 is TGTGCCAGCAGCCTACTTAGCGCGGATGAATATACGCAGTATTTT.

This clone was seen a few times. The V call is TRBV9, the J call TRBJ2-7; possibly TRBD1 or TRBD2 for D (5 bases each). The CDR3 contains 14 residues. V was cut by 4 bases and J by 2 bases, with 13 bases left in between. From germline, CDR1 is SGDLS and CDR2 YYNGEE. CDR3 sequence (DNA): TGTGCCAGCAGCCCAAGAGGGACCCCCTACGAGCAGTACTTC. The encoded protein is CASSPRGTPYEQYF.

This clone turned up a few times. J is TRBJ1-1 and V is TRBV6-5; no firm D call. CDR3 length equals 13 residues. The germline V and J ends were trimmed by 6 bases and 2 bases, with 10 bases remaining between them. Germline CDR1 and CDR2: MNHEY and SVGAGI. The CDR3 loop reads CASSETGNTEAFF. CDR3 bases: TGTGCCAGCAGCGAAACTGGTAACACTGAAGCTTTCTTT.

This clone was seen a handful of times. This chain uses TRBV5-4 with TRBJ1-1; D is unclear. Germline CDR1 and CDR2: SGHNT and YYREEE (reference sequence). The V gene lost 4 bases and the J gene lost 4 bases, with 14 bases spanning the gap. The CDR3 consists of 14 residues. In DNA, the CDR3 is TGTGCCAGCAGCGAGGAGGGCTGGGCCACTGAAGCTTTCTTT. It yields the protein CASSEEGWATEAFF.

This clone appeared a single time. The chain carries TRBV5-3 and TRBJ2-2; D ambiguous. TRBV5-3 is annotated as an ORF whose role is uncertain. The CDR3 covers 13 residues. The V end was cut by 8 bases, the J end by 2 bases, with 10 bases between. CDR3: CASSLTNTGELFF. CDR3 coding DNA: TGTGCCAGCAGCCTGACAAACACCGGGGAGCTGTTTTTT.

The V gene is TRBV5-6, the J gene TRBJ1-1; the D gene is possibly TRBD1 (6 bases). Germline V gene data show CDR1 as SGHDT and CDR2 as YYEEEE. CDR3 length: 14 amino acids. The V end was cut by 3 bases, the J end by 1 base, with 10 bases between. The CDR3 sequence is CASSSGGANTEAFF. The DNA for the CDR3 is TGTGCCAGCAGCTCCGGGGGGGCGAACACTGAAGCTTTCTTT.

This clone was recorded a few times. This chain links TRBV4-1 with TRBJ1-2; a possible D gene is TRBD1 (6 bases). Trimming took 2 bases from V and 6 from J, leaving 16 bases between them. This CDR3 region has 15 residues. Germline V gene lookup returns CDR1 MGHRA and CDR2 YSYEKL. CDR3 region: CASSQRLGEGDGYTF. The CDR3 DNA sequence: TGCGCCAGCAGCCAAAGGCTAGGGGAGGGGGATGGCTACACCTTC.

The V and J genes are TRBV6-6 and TRBJ1-2, with TRBD1 as a possible D gene (5 bases). Germline lookup yields CDR1 MNHNY and CDR2 SVGAGI (reference sequence). Between the trimmed V and J ends, which lost 0 bases and 4 bases, there was a span of 12 bases. The CDR3 runs 15 residues. The CDR3 protein is CASSYSWQGVYGYTF. The CDR3 coding sequence is TGTGCCAGCAGTTACTCCTGGCAGGGCGTCTATGGCTACACCTTC.

The rearrangement joins TRBV2 to TRBJ2-7; a possible D gene is TRBD2 (5 bases). Germline CDR1 and CDR2: SNHLY and FYNNEI. CDR3 size: 12 residues. The V end was cut by 6 bases, the J end by 1 base, with 7 bases between. CDR3 nucleotide sequence: TGTGCCAGCAGGGGAGAGTCCTACGAGCAGTACTTC. It translates to CASRGESYEQYF. Combining the CDR3 with reference TRBV2 and TRBJ2-7 gives the whole variable domain EPEVTQTPSHQVTQMGQEVILRCVPISNHLYFYWYRQILGQKVEFLVSFYNNEISEKSEIFDDQFSVERPDGSNFTLKIRSTKLEDSAMYFCASRGESYEQYFGPGTRLTVT.

The V and J genes are TRBV19 and TRBJ2-7; 12 bases fit TRBD1. With 5 bases clipped from V and 4 bases from J, the junction kept 9 bases outside the gene matches. In germline, CDR1 is LNHDA, CDR2 SQIVND (reference sequence). This CDR3 is 16 amino acids long. CDR3 sequence reads: CASSPGTGGLGYEQYF. For the CDR3, the DNA is TGTGCCAGTAGTCCCGGGACAGGGGGCCTCGGGTACGAGCAGTACTTC.

This clone is categorized as medium-sized. The chain joins TRBV7-9 to TRBJ2-5, with D perhaps TRBD2 (6 bases). V was trimmed by 1 base and J by 7 bases, leaving 16 bases between them. The CDR3 has 15 residues. The germline CDR1 and CDR2 sequences are SEHNR and FQNEAQ (reference sequence). As DNA, the CDR3 is TGTGCCAGCAGCTTAGTCATAGCGGCCGGTTGGACCCAGTACTTC. Translating gives CASSLVIAAGWTQYF. The variable domain in full, completed from reference TRBV7-9 and TRBJ2-5, reads DTGVSQNPRHKITKRGQNVTFRCDPISEHNRLYWYRQTLGQGPEFLTYFQNEAQLEKSRLLSDRFSAERPKGSFSTLEIQRTEQGDSAMYLCASSLVIAAGWTQYFGPGTRLLVL.

The chain combines TRBV27 with TRBJ1-2; D ambiguous. Trimming took off 3 bases at V and 1 base at J, with 9 bases between the two ends. This CDR3 spans 14 amino acids. CDR1 and CDR2 from the germline V gene are MNHEY and SMNVEV (reference sequence). The CDR3 loop is CASSFNPLNYGYTF. CDR3 bases: TGTGCCAGCAGTTTCAATCCACTTAACTATGGCTACACCTTC.

This clone showed up many times. J is TRBJ2-1 and V is TRBV5-1; D gene uncertain. This CDR3 has 13 residues. Trimming shortened V by 3 bases and J by 4 bases, and 8 bases separated the two germline ends. Germline V gene data show CDR1 as SGHRS and CDR2 as YFSETQ. CDR3 coding DNA: TGCGCCAGCAGCTCCGTCAATTACAATGAGCAGTTCTTC. Protein product: CASSSVNYNEQFF.

The gene calls are TRBV4-1 and TRBJ2-7; 9 bases align to TRBD2. The length of the CDR3 is 16 residues. The V gene end was trimmed by 4 bases and the J gene end by 4 bases; junction bases not matched to a gene: 11. CDR1 and CDR2 from the germline V gene are MGHRA and YSYEKL. CDR3 loop: CASSREAGGGGYEQYF. CDR3 sequence (DNA): TGCGCCAGCAGCCGAGAAGCGGGAGGCGGGGGTTACGAGCAGTACTTC.

This chain links TRBV30 with TRBJ2-2, with a tentative D call TRBD2 (6 bases). The CDR3 totals 14 residues. Germline assignment: CDR1 GTSNPN and CDR2 SVGIG (reference sequence). Trimming pared 0 bases from V and 4 bases from J, leaving 9 bases between. CDR3 amino acids: CAWSVGGATGELFF. The CDR3 nucleotides read TGTGCCTGGAGTGTAGGCGGGGCCACCGGGGAGCTGTTTTTT.

Ten or more counts support this clone. The chain employs TRBV21-1 and TRBJ1-6; no check of the table's D call, TRBD1, against the DNA was made. TRBV21-1 represents a pseudogene. This CDR3 region has 21 residues. CDR3 nucleotides: TGTGCCAGCAGCAAGGGGTACCGAGACAGTCCGGATGAGCACTATAATTCACCCCTCCACTTT. Its translation is CASSKGYRDSPDEHYNSPLHF.